This T cell receptor beta chain emerged from a study of blood T cell repertoires in COVID-19. Study context: Sites across the United States, Italy and Spain contributed samples from acute and convalescent COVID-19.

TCRdb keeps only in-frame clones here, not all; method: immunoSEQ multiplex PCR. The sample has about 280,000 clones, 88% seen once; the top ten hold 11%. Seattle-derived patients entered the study during active infection and were followed longitudinally. Trimming at V came to 4 bases and at J to 7 bases, leaving 8 bases not matched to a gene. CDR1 is GTSNPN, CDR2 SVGIG, per germline (reference sequence). The CDR3 is made up of 13 amino acids. The receptor comes from a woman between 25 and 40 years old with COVID-19, enrolled during active disease. The chain combines TRBV30 with TRBJ1-2, with 8 bases that match TRBD1. Sequenced material: peripheral blood. The DNA of the CDR3 is TGTGCCTGGACAGGGGGCTCAAGAGCTGGCTACACCTTC. Amino acids: CAWTGGSRAGYTF.